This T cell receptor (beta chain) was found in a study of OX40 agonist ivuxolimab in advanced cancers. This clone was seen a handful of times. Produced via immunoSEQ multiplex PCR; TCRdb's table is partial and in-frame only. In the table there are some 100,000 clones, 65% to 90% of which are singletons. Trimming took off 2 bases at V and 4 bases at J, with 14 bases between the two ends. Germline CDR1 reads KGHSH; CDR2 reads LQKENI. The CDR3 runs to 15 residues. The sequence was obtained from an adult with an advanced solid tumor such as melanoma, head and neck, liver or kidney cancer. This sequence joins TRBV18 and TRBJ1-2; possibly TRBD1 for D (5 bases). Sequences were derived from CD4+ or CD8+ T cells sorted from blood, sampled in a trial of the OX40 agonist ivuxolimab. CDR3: CASSPNGDGSYGYTF. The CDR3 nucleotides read TGTGCCAGCTCACCAAACGGGGACGGGAGCTATGGCTACACCTTC. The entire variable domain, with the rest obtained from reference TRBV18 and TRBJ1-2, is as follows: NAGVMQNPRHLVRRRGQEARLRCSPMKGHSHVYWYRQLPEEGLKFMVYLQKENIIDESGMPKERFSAEFPKEGPSILRIQQVVRGDSAAYFCASSPNGDGSYGYTFGSGTRLTVV.